This TCR delta chain came from a study of Vδ1+ human thymocytes. As regards this clone: Its antigen is still unknown.

Per the germline V gene, CDR1 is TSWWSYY and CDR2 is QGS. The CDR3 covers 19 residues. V was clipped by 0 bases and J by 0 bases, with 20 bases between them. Overall study results and limits: Approximately 20% of thymic delta-chain sequences were Vdelta2, with few Vdelta3, unlike blood Vdelta1+ controls. In the thymus, TRG and TRD repertoires looked highly polyclonal with Gaussian CDR3 lengths.

Extracted RNA was reverse transcribed into cDNA. Multiplex PCR used pooled V-gene forward primers and a constant-region reverse primer to amplify CDR3s. TCRdb reanalysed the multiplex PCR reads via CATT. This table holds approximately 58,000 delta-chain clones, over 13% found once. This clonotype was obtained from a girl under three years old who had congenital heart surgery. The source material was Vdelta1+ gamma-delta thymocytes from the thymus. Subset of the sample: FACS-sorted CD3+ TCRalphabeta- TCRVdelta1+ TCRVdelta2- thymocytes. The rearrangement joins TRDV1 to TRDJ1; tentatively, D is TRDD2 (7 bases). CDR3 DNA: TGTGCTCTTGGGGAACTTGGGGGTTCCTACTGGTCGTACACCGATAAACTCATCTTT. Its protein product is CALGELGGSYWSYTDKLIF.